The sequence of this T cell receptor (beta chain) was determined in a study of Graves' ophthalmopathy and Graves' hyperthyroidism. Amplification targeted the TCR beta CDR3 regions, with RNA transcripts as the source material. The authors performed first-round RT-PCR with HTBI primers and then a second-round multiplex PCR. Each CDR3 protein gets one entry after TCRdb re-called the multiplex PCR reads with MiXCR. This sample has approximately 500,000 distinct CDR3 sequences, with 13% to 15% found just once. This clonotype was seen repeatedly, ten times or more. Exclusion applied to patients with other autoimmune diseases, uncontrolled infections, pregnancy or lactation. The CDR3 extends over 14 amino acids. Germline loops: CDR1 MNHNS, CDR2 SASEGT. V was clipped by 6 bases and J by 1 base, with 9 bases between them.

The receptor was derived from a woman under 40 with Graves' ophthalmopathy. This sequence joins TRBV6-1 and TRBJ2-2; D remains ambiguous. Sequencing was carried out using blood. In DNA form, the CDR3 reads TGTGCCAGCAGGGATTATTTGAACACCGGGGAGCTGTTTTTT. Translation gives CASRDYLNTGELFF.